Presented here are 25 T cell receptor beta chains from one specimen sequenced in a study of cytomegalovirus exposure and HLA in healthy donors. Use of 60 Vbeta and 13 Jbeta primers characterized the PCR. Profiling relied on immunoSEQ multiplex PCR, and the TCRdb table lists in-frame clones only, not all of them. The data hold over 100,000 clones, with 66% observed a single time. Input material: PBMCs. The source is a young man in good health and CMV-seronegative.

The table lists this clone with a few counts. As DNA, the CDR3 is TGTGCCAGCAGTGGACCGGGACAGGGTATCTACGAGCAGTACTTC. Its protein product is CASSGPGQGIYEQYF. This chain connects TRBV28 to TRBJ2-7; 9 nucleotides match TRBD1. CDR3 length: 15 amino acids. After removal of 5 bases from V and 3 bases from J, the junction contained 8 bases not matched to a gene. Per germline, CDR1 MDHEN and CDR2 SYDVKM.

A few counts support this clone. The rearrangement uses TRBV30 and TRBJ1-2; no clear D gene. The CDR3 consists of 15 residues. Per the germline V gene, CDR1 is GTSNPN and CDR2 is SVGIG (reference sequence). V was clipped by 1 base and J by 4 bases, with 16 bases between them. The chain's CDR3 is CAWSEGRTPSYGYTF. CDR3 nucleotides: TGTGCCTGGAGTGAAGGGAGAACCCCGTCCTATGGCTACACCTTC. Drawing the rest from reference TRBV30 and TRBJ1-2, the complete variable domain is SQTIHQWPATLVQPVGSPLSLECTVEGTSNPNLYWYRQAAGRGLQLLFYSVGIGQISSEVPQNLSASRPQDRQFILSSKKLLLSDSGFYLCAWSEGRTPSYGYTFGSGTRLTVV.

This clone was seen a few times. V and J are TRBV5-6 and TRBJ1-2, with D hard to call. The V end lost 5 bases, the J end lost 0 bases, and 14 bases lay between the germline ends. Germline values: CDR1 SGHDT, CDR2 YYEEEE. CDR3 length equals 15 residues. The CDR3 bases are TGTGCCAGCAGGGTTCTGGTCCTAGCTAACTATGGCTACACCTTC. This sequence encodes CASRVLVLANYGYTF.

The chain recombines TRBV30 with TRBJ1-1, with 10 bases fitting TRBD1. Per germline, CDR1 GTSNPN and CDR2 SVGIG (reference sequence). This CDR3 region has 13 residues. V was clipped by 6 bases and J by 8 bases; unmatched bases: 9. The CDR3: CACSPGQGKEAFF. As DNA, the CDR3 is TGTGCCTGTTCGCCGGGACAGGGGAAAGAAGCTTTCTTT.

The gene calls are TRBV2 and TRBJ2-3; 7 bases align to TRBD2. J lost 1 base, V lost 7 bases, and 11 bases had no gene match. Looked up from germline, CDR1 is SNHLY and CDR2 is FYNNEI. The CDR3 covers 16 residues. This chain's CDR3 is CASTTGKRGGTDTQYF. In nucleotides, the CDR3 is TGTGCCAGCACCACCGGGAAGCGGGGAGGCACAGATACGCAGTATTTT.

The J gene is TRBJ2-1, the V gene TRBV19, with TRBD2 matching 8 bases. Trimming removed 2 bases from V and 7 bases from J; junction bases left unmatched: 10. CDR1 and CDR2 from the germline V gene are LNHDA and SQIVND (reference sequence). CDR3 length equals 16 residues. The CDR3 sequence: CASSISAGGRVNEQFF. In DNA form, the CDR3 reads TGTGCCAGTAGTATAAGTGCGGGAGGAAGAGTAAATGAGCAGTTCTTC.

The chain joins TRBV4-1 to TRBJ2-3; 9 bases align to TRBD1. The CDR3 consists of 15 residues. V dropped 4 bases and J dropped 3; count of bases not matched to a gene: 5. Looked up from germline, CDR1 is MGHRA and CDR2 is YSYEKL. The CDR3 bases are TGCGCCAGCAGCCCCGGACAGGGGAAAACAGATACGCAGTATTTT. Translation: CASSPGQGKTDTQYF.

The rearrangement links TRBV5-4 to TRBJ2-5; 7 bases map to TRBD1. V was pared by 2 bases and J by 11 bases, with 15 bases of the junction left unmatched. Germline lookup yields CDR1 SGHNT and CDR2 YYREEE (reference sequence). The CDR3 is made up of 15 amino acids. CDR3 loop: CASSLPRNRGEEQYF. The CDR3 DNA reads TGTGCCAGCAGCTTACCTAGGAACAGGGGAGAGGAGCAGTACTTC.

The V gene is TRBV13, the J gene TRBJ2-7; 16 bases are shared with TRBD2. V shed 5 bases and J 5 bases; nucleotides not matched to a gene: 12. CDR1 is PRHDT and CDR2 is FYEKMQ in the germline V gene (reference sequence). The CDR3 sequence is 18 residues long. As DNA, the CDR3 is TGTGCCAGCAGCCCTCCGGGACTAGCGGGAGGGGCGTCTAACGAGCAGTACTTC. It codes for CASSPPGLAGGASNEQYF.

Comments on this clone: Other DNA sequences in this specimen translate into the identical CDR3. The rearrangement joins TRBV9 to TRBJ2-1; D unresolved. The CDR3 is made up of 14 amino acids. Germline V gene data show CDR1 as SGDLS and CDR2 as YYNGEE. V dropped 1 base and J dropped 0 bases, with 5 bases sitting between them. Written as DNA, the CDR3 is TGTGCCAGCAGCGTATCCAGCTCCTACAATGAGCAGTTCTTC. This sequence encodes CASSVSSSYNEQFF.

This clone appeared a few times. This chain joins TRBV6-6 and TRBJ2-7; D is unresolved. V was cut by 3 bases and J by 1 base, with 7 bases left in between. Germline V gene sequence: CDR1 MNHNY, CDR2 SVGAGI (reference sequence). CDR3 length: 13 amino acids. In nucleotides, the CDR3 is TGTGCCAGCAGTTATGAGGTATCCTACGAGCAGTACTTC. It yields the protein CASSYEVSYEQYF.

The rearrangement uses TRBV6-4 and TRBJ1-4; the D is unclear. The CDR3 is 13 amino acids. Germline lookup yields CDR1 MRHNA and CDR2 SNTAGT. The germline V and J ends were trimmed by 5 bases and 7 bases, with 11 bases remaining between them. DNA of the CDR3: TGTGCCAGCAGTTTATACTTTGGTGAAAAACTGTTTTTT. Its protein is CASSLYFGEKLFF.

The V and J genes are TRBV27 and TRBJ2-3; the D is unclear. This CDR3 is 13 amino acids long. The V end lost 3 bases, the J end lost 4 bases, and 8 bases lay between the germline ends. Per germline, CDR1 MNHEY and CDR2 SMNVEV (reference sequence). The CDR3 sequence is CASSFPLSDTQYF. DNA of the CDR3: TGTGCCAGCAGTTTCCCCCTATCAGATACGCAGTATTTT.

The rearrangement links TRBV18 to TRBJ1-2; TRBD1 might be the D (6 bases). Trimming took 0 bases from V and 8 from J, leaving 16 bases between them. The CDR3 totals 15 residues. Germline assignment: CDR1 KGHSH and CDR2 LQKENI. This chain's CDR3 is CASSPPIRGVEGYTF. Here the CDR3 DNA reads TGTGCCAGCTCACCACCCATCAGGGGCGTCGAAGGCTACACCTTC.

In nucleotides, the CDR3 is TGTGCCAGCAGCCCCGGACTGGGAAGTGCGAGCCGGACTGAAGCTTTCTTT. This translates into CASSPGLGSASRTEAFF. This chain links TRBV11-3 with TRBJ1-1; D unclear. The CDR3 covers 17 residues. V was shortened by 5 bases and J by 5 bases, with 24 bases between the two germline ends. In germline, CDR1 is SGHNT, CDR2 YENEEA.

The gene calls are TRBV28 and TRBJ1-2; 8 nucleotides agree with TRBD1. After removal of 6 bases from V and 14 bases from J, the junction contained 8 bases not matched to a gene. The CDR3 is 11 amino acids. CDR1 is MDHEN, CDR2 SYDVKM, per germline. The CDR3 loop is CASSPGTGRTF. CDR3 in DNA: TGTGCCAGCAGCCCCGGGACAGGACGGACCTTC.

The rearrangement links TRBV7-6 to TRBJ2-7; D might be TRBD2 (5 bases). CDR3 length equals 12 residues. The germline V and J ends were trimmed by 1 base and 7 bases, with 8 bases remaining between them. In germline, CDR1 is SGHVS, CDR2 FNYEAQ. CDR3 nucleotides: TGTGCCAGCAGCTTAGGAGGGTTAGAGCAGTACTTC. Amino acid sequence: CASSLGGLEQYF.

The chain combines TRBV7-6 with TRBJ2-1; the D gene is possibly TRBD1 (5 bases). The germline CDR1 and CDR2 sequences are SGHVS and FNYEAQ. The CDR3 is 14 residues long. The ends were cut back, 7 bases at V and 6 bases at J, with 16 bases in the middle. CDR3 DNA sequence: TGTGCCAGCACCCTTGGTACAGGTCTCAATGAGCAGTTCTTC. Encoded protein: CASTLGTGLNEQFF. Complete variable domain (other parts from reference TRBV7-6 and TRBJ2-1): GAGVSQSPRYKVTKRGQDVALRCDPISGHVSLYWYRQALGQGPEFLTYFNYEAQQDKSGLPNDRFSAERPEGSISTLTIQRTEQRDSAMYRCASTLGTGLNEQFFGPGTRLTVL.

This sequence joins TRBV5-6 and TRBJ2-5, with D unresolved. V dropped 5 bases and J dropped 1 base, with 15 bases sitting between them. The CDR3 consists of 15 residues. Germline lookup yields CDR1 SGHDT and CDR2 YYEEEE. In nucleotides, the CDR3 is TGTGCCAGCAGAGTAGGCAGAGAGGTCCAAGAGACCCAGTACTTC. It encodes CASRVGREVQETQYF.

A single count supports this clone. CDR3 DNA: TGTGCCACCAGCGGGAGGACGGCGATCAATGAGCAGTTCTTC. This gives the protein CATSGRTAINEQFF. The V and J genes are TRBV15 and TRBJ2-1, with D possibly matching TRBD2 (6 bases). Trimming left V 5 bases short and J 6 bases short, with 14 bases between. Germline V gives CDR1 LNHNV, CDR2 YYDKDF (reference sequence). There are 14 residues in the CDR3.

Written as DNA, the CDR3 is TGTGCCAGTAGTATCGGGGAAGGCTATGGCTACACCTTC. This encodes CASSIGEGYGYTF. V usage is TRBV19 and J usage is TRBJ1-2; no firm D call. The CDR3 contains 13 residues. The V gene lost 3 bases and the J gene lost 4 bases, with 9 bases spanning the gap. Germline lookup yields CDR1 LNHDA and CDR2 SQIVND (reference sequence).

The V and J genes are TRBV4-2 and TRBJ1-3; 9 bases map to TRBD2. The J call may not be correct, given that the DNA end is closer to TRBJ2-2. The germline V gene encodes CDR1 LGHNA and CDR2 YNFKEQ. The CDR3 loop spans 19 amino acids. CDR3 amino acids: CASSQDTGSGSLKTGELFF. DNA for the CDR3: TGTGCCAGCAGCCAAGATACCGGTAGCGGGAGTTTAAAAACCGGGGAGCTGTTTTTT.

This chain uses TRBV7-9 with TRBJ1-2, with 7 bases fitting TRBD1. Germline lookup yields CDR1 SEHNR and CDR2 FQNEAQ (reference sequence). The V gene end was trimmed by 5 bases and the J gene end by 7 bases; junction bases not matched to a gene: 10. The CDR3 sequence is 14 residues long. In nucleotides, the CDR3 is TGTGCCAGCAGCACAACGACAGGGCTGGGTGGCTACACCTTC. Its translation is CASSTTTGLGGYTF.

The chain links TRBV28 to TRBJ2-7; tentatively, D is TRBD1 (6 bases). With 4 bases removed from V and 2 bases from J, the gap between germline ends came to 12 bases. The CDR3 contains 14 residues. Germline CDR1 is MDHEN and CDR2 is SYDVKM. The CDR3 sequence is CASSSGTHTYEQYF. The DNA of the CDR3 is TGTGCCAGCAGTTCCGGGACACACACCTACGAGCAGTACTTC.

The chain joins TRBV5-6 to TRBJ1-2; possible D gene TRBD1, 5 bases. The CDR3 consists of 14 residues. Trimming stripped 0 bases from V and 4 bases from J, with 10 bases between. Germline V gene lookup returns CDR1 SGHDT and CDR2 YYEEEE. As DNA, the CDR3 is TGTGCCAGCAGCTTGGACGGCGGGACCTATGGCTACACCTTC. This translates into CASSLDGGTYGYTF. The full variable domain, rest sourced from reference TRBV5-6 and TRBJ1-2, is DAGVTQSPTHLIKTRGQQVTLRCSPKSGHDTVSWYQQALGQGPQFIFQYYEEEERQRGNFPDRFSGHQFPNYSSELNVNALLLGDSALYLCASSLDGGTYGYTFGSGTRLTVV.